The 21 T cell receptor beta chains below come from one sample, sequenced in a study of cytomegalovirus exposure and HLA in healthy donors. Amplification used 60 Vbeta primers and 13 Jbeta primers. Method: immunoSEQ multiplex PCR; TCRdb's copy keeps in-frame clones and lacks some. Found here are fewer than 150,000 clones, approximately 80% of them singletons; the top ten hold roughly 4%. Material: PBMCs. The receptors were sampled from a human donor in good health.

This clone was counted a few times. The chain is built from TRBV2 and TRBJ2-3; TRBD1 aligns across 12 bases. This CDR3 has 18 amino acids. Trimming took 6 bases from V and 1 from J; bases not matched to a gene: 11. The V gene's germline CDR1 is SNHLY and CDR2 FYNNEI. The CDR3 protein is CASSPTGTGGSGTDTQYF. The CDR3 DNA sequence: TGTGCCAGCAGCCCGACGGGGACAGGGGGCTCTGGCACAGATACGCAGTATTTT.

This rearrangement joins TRBV28 to TRBJ2-6, with 10 bases fitting TRBD1. The CDR3 runs to 18 residues. V shed 4 bases and J 1 base; nucleotides not matched to a gene: 7. Germline V gene data show CDR1 as MDHEN and CDR2 as SYDVKM. This chain's CDR3 is CASSSQPGQGSGANVLTF. CDR3 sequence (DNA): TGTGCCAGCAGTTCCCAGCCGGGACAGGGGTCTGGGGCCAACGTCCTGACTTTC.

The gene calls are TRBV19 and TRBJ1-4, with D maybe TRBD1 (6 bases). Germline V gene sequence: CDR1 LNHDA, CDR2 SQIVND (reference sequence). This CDR3 region has 14 residues. V was cut by 6 bases and J by 5 bases, with 13 bases left in between. CDR3 residues: CASRTRGANEKLFF. The CDR3, as DNA: TGTGCCAGTAGAACGCGGGGGGCGAATGAAAAACTGTTTTTT. The whole variable domain, remainder taken from reference TRBV19 and TRBJ1-4, is DGGITQSPKYLFRKEGQNVTLSCEQNLNHDAMYWYRQDPGQGLRLIYYSQIVNDFQKGDIAEGYSVSREKKESFPLTVTSAQKNPTAFYLCASRTRGANEKLFFGSGTQLSVL.

The chain has TRBV9 and TRBJ2-7, with 7 nucleotides matching TRBD2. Trimming took 7 bases from V and 4 from J; bases not matched to a gene: 11. The CDR3 is 14 residues long. CDR1 is SGDLS, CDR2 YYNGEE, per germline. The CDR3 DNA sequence: TGTGCCAGCTCCGCGGGCGGGAGCTCATACGAGCAGTACTTC. This encodes CASSAGGSSYEQYF.

This sequence joins TRBV5-1 and TRBJ1-1, with a possible D match to TRBD1 (5 bases). Deletions cut 10 bases from V and 0 bases from J, with 16 bases between. The CDR3 has 14 residues. Germline V CDR1 and CDR2: SGHRS, YFSETQ. As DNA, the CDR3 is TGCGCCTCTCACCGGGGGGATATGAACACTGAAGCTTTCTTT. It codes for CASHRGDMNTEAFF.

This clone was counted only a few times. V and J are TRBV27 and TRBJ2-2; 9 bases are a match to TRBD2. CDR1 and CDR2 from the germline V gene are MNHEY and SMNVEV (reference sequence). This CDR3 comprises 16 residues. The V gene end was trimmed by 4 bases and the J gene end by 1 base; junction bases not matched to a gene: 4. The CDR3 nucleotides are TGTGCCAGCAGTTCAAGACTAGCGGAGAACACCGGGGAGCTGTTTTTT. Amino acids: CASSSRLAENTGELFF.

Only one count was recorded for this clone. The V call is TRBV4-1, the J call TRBJ1-2; 9 nucleotides line up with TRBD1. Germline V gene data show CDR1 as MGHRA and CDR2 as YSYEKL. Unmatched junction bases numbered 3, after V lost 1 base and J lost 3 bases. The CDR3 sequence is 15 residues long. CDR3 amino acids: CASSQGRTGDYGYTF. CDR3 nucleotides: TGCGCCAGCAGCCAAGGTAGGACAGGGGACTATGGCTACACCTTC.

In this sample, this clone turned up once. This chain joins TRBV5-1 and TRBJ2-1; 8 bases fit TRBD2. Germline trimming cut 7 bases from V and 0 bases from J; bases unmatched to any gene: 9. Looked up from germline, CDR1 is SGHRS and CDR2 is YFSETQ. The CDR3 contains 16 residues. DNA for the CDR3: TGCGCCAGCGGCCCACTAGCGGCAAGCTCCTACAATGAGCAGTTCTTC. Encoded protein: CASGPLAASSYNEQFF.

This clone was recorded a few times. The chain carries TRBV6-5 and TRBJ2-7; TRBD2 matches at 13 bases. CDR1 and CDR2 (germline): MNHEY, SVGAGI. The J segment lost 6 bases and the V segment lost 5 bases, leaving 4 bases of the junction unmatched. The CDR3 length is 14 residues. In nucleotides, the CDR3 is TGTGCCAGCAGTAAGGGACTAGCGGGATTCGAGCAGTACTTC. This codes for CASSKGLAGFEQYF.

V is TRBV19 and J is TRBJ2-1, with TRBD2 identical over 9 bases. Unmatched junction bases numbered 11, after V lost 2 bases and J lost 9 bases. From germline, CDR1 is LNHDA and CDR2 SQIVND (reference sequence). The CDR3 contains 16 residues. The CDR3 protein is CASSILGLAIRGEQFF. The CDR3 coding sequence is TGTGCCAGTAGTATACTTGGACTAGCGATTCGGGGTGAGCAGTTCTTC.

The V gene is TRBV7-2, the J gene TRBJ2-5; TRBD1 is a possible D gene (6 bases). The closer fit of TRBJ2-7 to the DNA end suggests the J call may be wrong. Germline CDR1 SGHTA, CDR2 FQGNSA. The CDR3 runs 14 residues. This CDR3 is CASSSRTVSYEQYF. CDR3 nucleotide sequence: TGTGCCAGCAGCTCCCGGACAGTCTCCTACGAGCAGTACTTC.

The chain has TRBV27 and TRBJ1-1, with a tentative D call TRBD1 (6 bases). CDR1 MNHEY and CDR2 SMNVEV come from the germline V gene (reference sequence). The CDR3 sequence is 15 residues long. Between the trimmed V and J ends, which lost 6 bases and 1 base, there was a span of 15 bases. The CDR3 here is CASSSAGVGNTEAFF. The CDR3 DNA follows: TGTGCCAGCAGCTCAGCAGGGGTGGGGAACACTGAAGCTTTCTTT.

The rearrangement joins TRBV7-6 to TRBJ1-1; maybe TRBD1 (5 bases). V was trimmed by 4 bases and J by 5 bases, leaving 11 bases between them. CDR3 length: 13 residues. Germline loops: CDR1 SGHVS, CDR2 FNYEAQ. The CDR3 reads CASSSQEGTEAFF. CDR3 DNA: TGTGCCAGCAGCTCCCAGGAGGGGACTGAAGCTTTCTTT.

The CDR3 sequence: CASSEGGPRGPQHF. CDR3 sequence (DNA): TGTGCCAGCAGTGAGGGTGGCCCGCGAGGGCCCCAGCATTTT. V is TRBV6-1 and J is TRBJ1-5; no firm D call. The CDR3 covers 14 residues. V gave up 3 bases and J gave up 9 bases, with 15 bases separating them. Looked up from germline, CDR1 is MNHNS and CDR2 is SASEGT.

This clone appeared a few times. V usage is TRBV23-1 and J usage is TRBJ2-3; TRBD2 matches 8 bases. TRBV23-1 is placed among ORFs of uncertain function. After removal of 4 bases from V and 6 bases from J, the junction contained 6 bases not matched to a gene. The CDR3 runs 14 residues. CDR3 in DNA: TGCGCCAGCAGTCGTCAGCGGGAGCGGGATACGCAGTATTTT. Its protein is CASSRQRERDTQYF.

V usage is TRBV29-1 and J usage is TRBJ2-2; perhaps TRBD1 as D (6 bases). CDR3 size: 12 residues. V lost 6 bases and J lost 6, with 11 bases in between. Germline V lookup: CDR1 SQVTM, CDR2 ANQGSEA. The CDR3 DNA reads TGCAGCGTCGGGACATCGTCCGGGGAGCTGTTTTTT. Its translation: CSVGTSSGELFF.

This clone was seen a handful of times. The rearrangement links TRBV27 to TRBJ2-1; perhaps TRBD2 as D (5 bases). V was cut by 6 bases and J by 4 bases, with 19 bases left in between. The CDR3 has 16 amino acids. CDR1 and CDR2 (germline): MNHEY, SMNVEV (reference sequence). CDR3 amino acids: CASSYDYLGDYNEQFF. The CDR3 coding sequence is TGTGCCAGCAGCTATGACTACCTCGGGGATTACAATGAGCAGTTCTTC.

The CDR3 sequence: CASSQPLSTENNTGELFF. The DNA of the CDR3 is TGCGCCAGCAGTCAACCGCTCTCGACAGAAAACAACACCGGGGAGCTGTTTTTT. The chain is built from TRBV23-1 and TRBJ2-2; possibly TRBD1 for D (5 bases). TRBV23-1 is identified as an open reading frame with a role that is uncertain. The CDR3 sequence is 18 residues long. V was shortened by 2 bases and J by 2 bases, with 18 bases between the two germline ends.

With respect to this clone: One junction end does not reproduce the germline sequence, and a read error may be involved. This sequence joins TRBV7-9 and TRBJ1-4, with D maybe TRBD1 (6 bases). In germline, CDR1 is SEHNR, CDR2 FQNEAQ (reference sequence). The length of the CDR3 is 16 residues. CDR3 sequence (DNA): TGTTCCAGCAGCTTAGGGATTCCGGACAGTAGTGAAAAACTGTTTTTT. It specifies CSSSLGIPDSSEKLFF.

This sequence joins TRBV5-1 and TRBJ1-2; possible D gene TRBD1, 6 bases. This CDR3 region has 14 residues. Germline values: CDR1 SGHRS, CDR2 YFSETQ. The V gene lost 4 bases and the J gene lost 0 bases, with 10 bases spanning the gap. CDR3 nucleotide sequence: TGCGCCAGCAGCCCCGCAGGGGCTAACTATGGCTACACCTTC. It is translated as CASSPAGANYGYTF.

This chain connects TRBV5-8 to TRBJ2-1; weak D call: TRBD1 (6 bases). The V end was cut by 4 bases, the J end by 5 bases, with 16 bases between. CDR3 length: 15 amino acids. Germline CDR1 SGHTS, CDR2 YDEGEE. CDR3 loop: CASSPYRVWDNEQFF. The CDR3 DNA reads as TGTGCCAGCAGCCCTTACAGGGTCTGGGACAATGAGCAGTTCTTC.